Following are 14 T cell receptor beta chains from one sample sequenced in a study of CD8 T cells in ankylosing spondylitis. TCRdb used MiXCR to reprocess the 5' RACE reads, holding one entry per CDR3 protein. The sample contains under 850,000 distinct CDR3 sequences, 19% of which appear only once. These TCRs are of unknown antigen specificity. Regarding the study as a whole: The study identified a TCR beta motif of under ten highly homologous variants that appeared characteristic of ankylosing spondylitis blood.

The specimen was blood, either unsorted or a sorted T cell fraction (not recorded which). The origin of the receptors is a male donor with ankylosing spondylitis.

Details on this clonotype: One end of the junction does not line up with germline, which may come from a read error. The V gene is TRBV3-1, the J gene TRBJ1-6; D is undetermined. The CDR3 has 18 residues. Germline V lookup: CDR1 LGHDT, CDR2 YNNKEL (reference sequence). CDR3 in amino acids: CATSHRTQTEKYNSPLHF. The CDR3 DNA is TGTGCCACCAGCCATAGAACTCAAACGGAGAAATATAATTCACCCCTCCACTTT.

The V call is TRBV28, the J call TRBJ1-5; TRBD1 agrees at 7 bases. V lost 8 bases and J lost 0; bases outside the gene matches: 7. The germline V gene encodes CDR1 MDHEN and CDR2 SYDVKM. This CDR3 has 15 residues. DNA of the CDR3: TGTGCCAGCCGAGGGGGCGAATATAGCAATCAGCCCCAGCATTTT. Protein product: CASRGGEYSNQPQHF.

CDR3 amino acids: CSARDELVYNEQFF. Here the CDR3 DNA reads TGCAGTGCTAGAGATGAGCTAGTTTACAATGAGCAGTTCTTC. The chain couples TRBV20-1 to TRBJ2-1, with D unresolved. V was trimmed by 0 bases and J by 4 bases, leaving 10 bases between them. Germline V gene lookup returns CDR1 DFQATT and CDR2 SNEGSKA (reference sequence). This CDR3 is built from 14 residues.

As DNA, the CDR3 is TGTGCCAGCAGCCGAGCGACGGGAGAGACCCAGTACTTC. It translates to CASSRATGETQYF. The chain has TRBV7-3 and TRBJ2-5, with D uncertain. The CDR3 has 13 residues. Germline V gives CDR1 SGHTA, CDR2 FQGTGA. With 5 bases removed from V and 4 bases from J, the gap between germline ends came to 11 bases.

The rearrangement uses TRBV25-1 and TRBJ2-3; no clear D gene. Deletions cut 0 bases from V and 0 bases from J, with 7 bases between. The CDR3 sequence is 15 residues long. Germline CDR1 reads MGHDK; CDR2 reads SYGVNS. As DNA, the CDR3 is TGTGCCAGCAGTGAATACGCAGCTAGCACAGATACGCAGTATTTT. This translates into CASSEYAASTDTQYF.

This clonotype was detected a few times. V gene TRBV20-1 combines with J gene TRBJ2-7; D is unresolved. This CDR3 is 12 amino acids long. Trimming removed 2 bases from V and 4 bases from J, with 9 bases in between. Germline-derived CDR1 and CDR2 are DFQATT and SNEGSKA (reference sequence). The DNA for the CDR3 is TGCAGTGCTAGAAGCGACGGTTACGAGCAGTACTTC. It yields the protein CSARSDGYEQYF.

This clonotype has just a few counts. The chain carries TRBV20-1 and TRBJ1-2; 9 bases align to TRBD1. The CDR3 extends over 17 amino acids. J lost 3 bases, V lost 5 bases, and 16 bases had no gene match. Germline CDR1 and CDR2: DFQATT and SNEGSKA (reference sequence). The CDR3 loop reads CSASPGTGNYYDYGYTF. CDR3 sequence (DNA): TGCAGTGCTTCTCCCGGGACAGGGAACTATTATGACTATGGCTACACCTTC.

This sequence joins TRBV27 and TRBJ2-7; TRBD2 agrees at 8 bases. Germline CDR1 is MNHEY and CDR2 is SMNVEV (reference sequence). The junction had 10 bases not matched to a gene; V was cut back by 4 bases and J by 5 bases. The CDR3 has 15 amino acids. The CDR3 is CASSSPQRGIDEQYF. The DNA for the CDR3 is TGTGCCAGCAGTTCCCCACAGCGGGGGATCGACGAGCAGTACTTC.

This chain connects TRBV6-2 or TRBV6-3 to TRBJ1-5; 7 nucleotides align to TRBD1. The CDR3 extends over 15 amino acids. J was trimmed by 1 base and V by 5 bases; bases with no gene match: 5. The germline V gene has CDR1 MNHEY and CDR2 SVGEGT. CDR3 nucleotide sequence: TGTGCCAGCAGTCGGACAGGCTGGAGCAATCAGCCCCAGCATTTT. It encodes CASSRTGWSNQPQHF.

This clonotype was detected a few times. The chain uses TRBV7-9 and TRBJ2-1; TRBD1 or TRBD2 may be the D gene (6 bases each). CDR3 length: 16 residues. CDR1 is SEHNR and CDR2 is FQNEAQ in the germline V gene (reference sequence). Trimming removed 5 bases at V and 12 bases at J, with 26 bases between. Here the CDR3 reads CASSPLRGQEQYWQFF. The CDR3 DNA reads TGTGCCAGCAGCCCTTTGCGGGGACAAGAGCAGTATTGGCAGTTCTTC.

This clonotype has a count of ten or more. V is TRBV6-2 or TRBV6-3 and J is TRBJ2-3; D gene ambiguous. The germline V and J ends were trimmed by 7 bases and 2 bases, with 16 bases remaining between them. CDR3 size: 15 residues. Germline values: CDR1 MNHEY, CDR2 SVGEGT. CDR3 in amino acids: CASTQPGQSTDTQYF. The CDR3 DNA follows: TGTGCCAGCACCCAACCAGGCCAGTCCACAGATACGCAGTATTTT.

In this sample, this clonotype turned up a few times. V usage is TRBV5-6 and J usage is TRBJ2-1; 7 bases line up with TRBD2. The V segment lost 4 bases and the J segment 4 bases; nucleotides outside the gene matches: 8. Germline CDR1 reads SGHDT; CDR2 reads YYEEEE. The CDR3 runs 15 residues. DNA of the CDR3: TGTGCCAGCAGCCCCGAGGGAGGGCTTTACAATGAGCAGTTCTTC. It specifies CASSPEGGLYNEQFF. The full variable domain, with the rest looked up from reference TRBV5-6 and TRBJ2-1, is DAGVTQSPTHLIKTRGQQVTLRCSPKSGHDTVSWYQQALGQGPQFIFQYYEEEERQRGNFPDRFSGHQFPNYSSELNVNALLLGDSALYLCASSPEGGLYNEQFFGPGTRLTVL.

The V call is TRBV7-2, the J call TRBJ2-2, with 10 bases that match TRBD2. Germline loops: CDR1 SGHTA, CDR2 FQGNSA. This CDR3 contains 15 residues. Trimming took 6 bases from V and 4 from J; bases not matched to a gene: 5. The CDR3 bases are TGTGCCAGCAGGCAGGGACTAGCGCCCACCGGGGAGCTGTTTTTT. This codes for CASRQGLAPTGELFF.

The chain couples TRBV24-1 to TRBJ2-1; 7 nucleotides match TRBD2. Germline CDR1 reads KGHDR; CDR2 reads SFDVKD. The CDR3 is 14 amino acids. V lost 9 bases and J lost 3; bases outside the gene matches: 7. The CDR3 region has the DNA TGTGCCACCGCGCGGGGCGGGGGCTACAATGAGCAGTTCTTC. This encodes CATARGGGYNEQFF.